The 25 T cell receptor beta chains below were found in one sample sequenced in a study of blood T cell repertoires in COVID-19. Only in-frame clones appear in the TCRdb table, and some are missing; sequencing was by immunoSEQ multiplex PCR. This repertoire shows 200,000 to 250,000 clones, about 86% found once; its top ten account for under 6.5%. Sequencing was carried out using peripheral blood. The receptors shown here come from a man in his sixties with acute or convalescent COVID-19.

This clone was counted a few times. This chain connects TRBV9 to TRBJ2-1; D not certain. The CDR3 spans 13 residues. CDR1 is SGDLS and CDR2 is YYNGEE in the germline V gene. Trimming shortened V by 4 bases and J by 7 bases, and 12 bases separated the two germline ends. CDR3 residues: CASSSRLENEQFF. CDR3 nucleotide sequence: TGTGCCAGCAGCTCCCGGTTGGAGAATGAGCAGTTCTTC.

This clone was counted only a few times. The genes are TRBV10-3 and TRBJ2-2; 7 bases fit TRBD1. Per the germline V gene, CDR1 is ENHRY and CDR2 is SYGVKD. J was trimmed by 0 bases and V by 6 bases; bases with no gene match: 1. The CDR3 runs 14 residues. CDR3 in amino acids: CAISRGTNTGELFF. CDR3 sequence (DNA): TGTGCCATCAGCAGGGGGACGAACACCGGGGAGCTGTTTTTT.

This clone showed up just a few times. The chain is built from TRBV30 and TRBJ2-7; 13 positions match TRBD2. CDR1 is GTSNPN and CDR2 is SVGIG in the germline V gene (reference sequence). The CDR3 loop spans 15 amino acids. Losses at the gene ends were 3 bases for V and 4 bases for J; bases not matched to a gene: 6. Written as DNA, the CDR3 is TGTGCCTGGAGACTAGCGGGAGGGCCGGGGTACGAGCAGTACTTC. Protein: CAWRLAGGPGYEQYF.

J is TRBJ1-4 and V is TRBV4-1; 7 bases line up with TRBD1. The CDR3 totals 16 residues. The ends lost 4 bases at V and 4 bases at J; junction bases unmatched: 9. Germline V gene lookup returns CDR1 MGHRA and CDR2 YSYEKL. The CDR3, as DNA: TGCGCCAGCAGCCCGGCAGGGGGTCCTGATAATGAAAAACTGTTTTTT. This encodes CASSPAGGPDNEKLFF.

Regarding this clone: This specimen includes other DNA sequences encoding the same CDR3. The chain is built from TRBV27 and TRBJ1-2; possibly TRBD1 for D (6 bases). V shed 6 bases and J shed 3 bases, with 8 bases lying between them. CDR3 length: 12 residues. Per germline, CDR1 MNHEY and CDR2 SMNVEV (reference sequence). The DNA for the CDR3 is TGTGCCAGCAGCCACAGGGACTATGGCTACACCTTC. This gives the protein CASSHRDYGYTF.

This clone was seen once. The J gene is TRBJ2-7, the V gene TRBV7-2; D gene unclear. Germline CDR1 reads SGHTA; CDR2 reads FQGNSA. This CDR3 has 12 amino acids. V dropped 4 bases and J dropped 6 bases, with 10 bases sitting between them. Here the CDR3 reads CASSSLMREQYF. The CDR3 nucleotides read TGTGCCAGCAGCTCCCTAATGCGCGAGCAGTACTTC.

V usage is TRBV2 and J usage is TRBJ2-1; 9 positions agree with TRBD2. V was clipped by 5 bases and J by 5 bases; unmatched bases: 4. CDR3 size: 14 residues. The germline gives CDR1 SNHLY, CDR2 FYNNEI. CDR3 sequence reads: CASSRREGHNEQFF. The CDR3, as DNA: TGTGCCAGCAGTCGGCGGGAGGGGCACAATGAGCAGTTCTTC.

The gene calls are TRBV5-1 and TRBJ2-3; D is unresolved. This CDR3 has 13 amino acids. Trimming cost V 0 bases and J 6 bases, with 8 bases left between them. The germline gives CDR1 SGHRS, CDR2 YFSETQ. The CDR3 region is CASSLVSLDTQYF. The CDR3 DNA reads as TGCGCCAGCAGCTTGGTTTCTCTGGATACGCAGTATTTT.

This chain links TRBV19 with TRBJ2-1; 10 bases line up with TRBD2. Germline V gene sequence: CDR1 LNHDA, CDR2 SQIVND (reference sequence). The junction had 11 bases not matched to a gene; V was cut back by 8 bases and J by 4 bases. This CDR3 is built from 16 residues. CDR3 sequence reads: CASHPGLAGAYNEQFF. CDR3 sequence (DNA): TGTGCCAGTCATCCGGGGCTAGCGGGAGCGTACAATGAGCAGTTCTTC.

V usage is TRBV19 and J usage is TRBJ2-5; 9 positions agree with TRBD1. CDR3 size: 16 residues. Germline V CDR1 and CDR2: LNHDA, SQIVND (reference sequence). Losses at the gene ends were 4 bases for V and 1 base for J; bases not matched to a gene: 7. The CDR3 nucleotides are TGTGCCAGTAGTACTAGAGGGGACAGGGTCCAAGAGACCCAGTACTTC. It yields the protein CASSTRGDRVQETQYF.

This clone was seen only once. The V gene is TRBV13, the J gene TRBJ2-5; tentatively, D is TRBD2 (6 bases). The CDR3 loop spans 14 amino acids. V was pared by 1 base and J by 4 bases, with 10 bases between. CDR1 is PRHDT, CDR2 FYEKMQ, per germline (reference sequence). CDR3 coding DNA: TGTGCCAGCAGCTTAGCACGGGAGTTAGAGACCCAGTACTTC. Its translation: CASSLARELETQYF.

The chain employs TRBV14 and TRBJ1-1; 7 bases match TRBD1. This CDR3 region has 14 residues. V shed 3 bases, J shed 3 bases, and the junction held 4 bases outside the gene matches. Germline V gene sequence: CDR1 SGHDN, CDR2 FVKESK. The CDR3 coding sequence is TGTGCCAGCAGCCATTATGACAGGGACACTGAAGCTTTCTTT. Translation: CASSHYDRDTEAFF.

This clone occurred a few times. The chain couples TRBV3-1 (or the pseudogene TRBV3-2) to TRBJ1-5; 8 bases align to TRBD1. V gave up 4 bases and J gave up 3 bases; unmatched junction bases: 2. The CDR3 is made up of 14 amino acids. Germline CDR1 is LGHDT and CDR2 is YNNKEL (reference sequence). The CDR3 nucleotides read TGTGCCAGCAGCCCGACAGGGGCCAATCAGCCCCAGCATTTT. This encodes CASSPTGANQPQHF.

V and J are TRBV19 and TRBJ1-5; D unresolved. V lost 5 bases, J lost 0 bases, and 11 bases lay in between. The CDR3 covers 15 residues. From germline, CDR1 is LNHDA and CDR2 SQIVND (reference sequence). The CDR3 spells CASSPPGYSNQPQHF. In DNA, the CDR3 is TGTGCCAGTAGTCCCCCCGGTTATAGCAATCAGCCCCAGCATTTT.

This sequence joins TRBV5-1 and TRBJ2-3, with 10 bases aligning to TRBD2. With V trimmed by 7 bases and J by 2 bases, 10 bases remained unmatched. The CDR3 consists of 16 residues. Germline lookup yields CDR1 SGHRS and CDR2 YFSETQ. In nucleotides, the CDR3 is TGCGCCAGCGGGATTATAGCGGGGGGTAACACAGATACGCAGTATTTT. Translated: CASGIIAGGNTDTQYF. The full variable domain, its missing parts supplied by reference TRBV5-1 and TRBJ2-3, is KAGVTQTPRYLIKTRGQQVTLSCSPISGHRSVSWYQQTPGQGLQFLFEYFSETQRNKGNFPGRFSGRQFSNSRSEMNVSTLELGDSALYLCASGIIAGGNTDTQYFGPGTRLTVL.

The V and J genes are TRBV2 and TRBJ1-1, with a possible D match to TRBD1 (5 bases). The CDR3 contains 13 residues. Trimming removed 6 bases from V and 0 bases from J, with 8 bases in between. Per germline, CDR1 SNHLY and CDR2 FYNNEI. The CDR3 DNA follows: TGTGCCAGCAGGGGGCAAATGAACACTGAAGCTTTCTTT. Its translation: CASRGQMNTEAFF.

This chain connects TRBV11-1 to TRBJ2-1; 7 bases align to TRBD2. The germline V gene has CDR1 SGHAT and CDR2 FQDESV (reference sequence). The trim removed 4 bases at V and 0 bases at J, leaving 3 bases unmatched. The CDR3 runs 15 residues. CDR3 sequence: CASSSSGYSYNEQFF. CDR3 bases: TGTGCCAGCAGCTCTAGCGGATACTCCTACAATGAGCAGTTCTTC. The whole variable domain, remainder taken from reference TRBV11-1 and TRBJ2-1, is EAEVAQSPRYKITEKSQAVAFWCDPISGHATLYWYRQILGQGPELLVQFQDESVVDDSQLPKDRFSAERLKGVDSTLKIQPAELGDSAMYLCASSSSGYSYNEQFFGPGTRLTVL.

V and J are TRBV7-2 and TRBJ1-5, with D possibly matching TRBD1 (6 bases). This CDR3 region has 15 residues. Germline V gene sequence: CDR1 SGHTA, CDR2 FQGNSA. Trimming removed 4 bases from V and 3 bases from J, with 13 bases in between. This CDR3 is CASSSRDRNNQPQHF. CDR3 nucleotide sequence: TGTGCCAGCAGCTCCCGCGACAGGAACAATCAGCCCCAGCATTTT.

The chain joins TRBV19 to TRBJ1-5; possibly TRBD1 for D (5 bases). CDR3 length: 13 amino acids. Trimming removed 6 bases from V and 7 bases from J, with 13 bases in between. Germline V gene data show CDR1 as LNHDA and CDR2 as SQIVND (reference sequence). The CDR3 nucleotides are TGTGCCAGTAGCGGAGGGAAGGGGCAGCCCCAGCATTTT. Its translation is CASSGGKGQPQHF. Full variable domain (missing parts from reference TRBV19 and TRBJ1-5): DGGITQSPKYLFRKEGQNVTLSCEQNLNHDAMYWYRQDPGQGLRLIYYSQIVNDFQKGDIAEGYSVSREKKESFPLTVTSAQKNPTAFYLCASSGGKGQPQHFGDGTRLSIL.

J is TRBJ1-1 and V is TRBV28; D gene ambiguous. CDR1 and CDR2 from the germline V gene are MDHEN and SYDVKM. The CDR3 covers 14 residues. The V end lost 4 bases, the J end lost 7 bases, and 16 bases lay between the germline ends. The CDR3 sequence: CASSSPGREGEAFF. The CDR3 coding sequence is TGTGCCAGCAGTTCCCCTGGGAGGGAAGGTGAAGCTTTCTTT.

This chain links TRBV7-2 with TRBJ1-6, with 11 bases identical to TRBD1. With V trimmed by 2 bases and J by 1 base, 4 bases remained unmatched. Per the germline V gene, CDR1 is SGHTA and CDR2 is FQGNSA. CDR3 length: 18 amino acids. DNA for the CDR3: TGTGCCAGCAGCTTATTCGGACAGGGGGCATCCTATAATTCACCCCTCCACTTT. It codes for CASSLFGQGASYNSPLHF. Supplemented by reference TRBV7-2 and TRBJ1-6, the full variable domain reads GAGVSQSPSNKVTEKGKDVELRCDPISGHTALYWYRQSLGQGLEFLIYFQGNSAPDKSGLPSDRFSAERTGGSVSTLTIQRTQQEDSAVYLCASSLFGQGASYNSPLHFGNGTRLTVT.

The chain joins TRBV10-3 to TRBJ1-1; tentative D call: TRBD1 (5 bases). V was clipped by 7 bases and J by 5 bases, with 8 bases between them. The CDR3 sequence is 11 residues long. CDR1 is ENHRY and CDR2 is SYGVKD in the germline V gene. CDR3 DNA sequence: TGTGCCATCATCCAGGGTACTGAAGCTTTCTTT. This gives the protein CAIIQGTEAFF.

The CDR3 region has the DNA TGTGCCAGCAGCCAACGGGGGGCCCACGAGCAGTACTTC. This codes for CASSQRGAHEQYF. The chain carries TRBV7-8 and TRBJ2-7, with D perhaps matching TRBD2 (7 bases). In germline, CDR1 is SGHVS, CDR2 FQNEAQ. The CDR3 is 13 amino acids. The V end was cut by 5 bases, the J end by 5 bases, with 13 bases between.

The rearrangement joins TRBV6-2 or TRBV6-3 to TRBJ1-2, with 9 bases identical to TRBD1. Germline V CDR1 and CDR2: MNHEY, SVGEGT. The CDR3 loop spans 16 amino acids. V dropped 5 bases and J dropped 0; count of bases not matched to a gene: 7. CDR3: CASSHRDREANYGYTF. In DNA form, the CDR3 reads TGTGCCAGCAGTCACCGGGACAGGGAAGCTAACTATGGCTACACCTTC.

A single count supports this clone. The chain joins TRBV28 to TRBJ1-6; a possible D gene is TRBD1 (5 bases). The V gene lost 6 bases and the J gene lost 0 bases, with 15 bases spanning the gap. The germline V gene encodes CDR1 MDHEN and CDR2 SYDVKM. The CDR3 sequence is 17 residues long. DNA of the CDR3: TGTGCCAGCAGCAGCGGGGGAGGACCCTCCTATAATTCACCCCTCCACTTT. Protein sequence: CASSSGGGPSYNSPLHF.